This entry is about one TCR beta chain. This clone has a handful of counts. The target of this receptor is not known. Nothing much larger sits one base from this clone, and base qualities are not available. The CDR3 starts with the cysteine, ends with the phenylalanine, and has 17 residues. Of all the DNA, just the CDR3 is kept, 51 bases in frame from base 1. After removal of 3 bases from V and 2 bases from J, the junction retains 10 bases not matched to a gene. From the germline V gene, CDR1 is SGDLS and CDR2 is YYNGEE. This specimen comes from a study of blood T cell repertoires in COVID-19 (dated by TCRdb to 2019 to 2021). Looking at the study overall: Samples covering the acute and convalescent phases of COVID-19 were provided by collaborators in the United States, Italy and Spain. The material from the prospective study consisted of cDNA or gDNA derived from T cells, B-cell-depleted T cells, or PBMCs. The repertoires were released in a freely available public database meant as a resource for research on the immune response to SARS-CoV-2. Where available, HLA class I and class II types were obtained from metadata supplied by the sample provider rather than from assay-based typing. Nearly every sample came with metadata listing a de-identified subject ID, COVID-19 status, age in years and sex. Deeply sampled blood TCRbeta repertoires from subjects exposed to, actively infected with, or recovered from COVID-19 were included in the dataset. Samples came from the ongoing ImmuneRACE study (first 160 participants) plus 1,254 subjects from 6 global collaborators. Results and caveats for the whole study, not just this receptor: The quantity of clinical and demographic metadata differed by source and by participant and was supplied without curation.

TCRbeta CDR3 regions were amplified from genomic DNA by means of the immunoSEQ Assay, a bias-controlled multiplex PCR. The source study handled its data this way. Within the assay, amplification of reference gene primers was used to estimate how many nucleated cells each sample contained. To quantify the absolute abundance of each unique TCRbeta CDR3 rearrangement, sequence reads were collapsed and filtered. For each sample, productive Simpson clonality was calculated as the square root of Simpson's diversity index across productive rearrangements. In TCRdb, the immuneACCESS table is reduced to in-frame sequences with V and J assigned. These tables do not hold every clone; where another copy was compared, an unresolved V gene accounts for under half, and the others remain unexplained. The DNA gave D and trimming, while V, J and clone size come from that table. In all, the sample holds some 130,000 clones, and approximately 89% of those were seen once. The ten biggest clones cover about an eighth of the sample.

At one collaborating source in Seattle, patients were enrolled during active infection and were followed longitudinally through the course of disease. Collaborating institutions collected whole blood in K2EDTA tubes following their own protocols. For TCRbeta analysis, collaborators shipped samples in one of three forms: frozen whole blood, isolated PBMCs, or DNA extracted from either of those sample types. This clonotype originated in a woman aged 70-85 years with COVID-19, enrolled during active disease. The V gene is TRBV9 and the J gene is TRBJ2-7; 11 middle bases align to TRBD2. Specimen: peripheral blood. The DNA sequence is given as TGTGCCAGCAGCGCCGGGACTAGCGGAATTTTTGCCTACGAGCAGTACTTC. Translated, it reads CASSAGTSGIFAYEQYF.